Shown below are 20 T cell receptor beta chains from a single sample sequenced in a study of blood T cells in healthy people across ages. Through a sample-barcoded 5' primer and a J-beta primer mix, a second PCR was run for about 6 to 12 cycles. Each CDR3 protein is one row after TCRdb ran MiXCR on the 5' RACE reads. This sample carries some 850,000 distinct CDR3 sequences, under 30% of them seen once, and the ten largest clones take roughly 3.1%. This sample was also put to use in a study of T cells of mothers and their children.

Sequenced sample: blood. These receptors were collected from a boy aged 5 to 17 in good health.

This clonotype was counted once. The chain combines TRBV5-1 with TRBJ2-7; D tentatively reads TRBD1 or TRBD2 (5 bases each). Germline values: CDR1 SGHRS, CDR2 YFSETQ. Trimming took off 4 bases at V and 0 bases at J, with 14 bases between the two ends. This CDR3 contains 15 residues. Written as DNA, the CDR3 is TGCGCCAGCAGCCTAATCGGGGACCCCTCCTACGAGCAGTACTTC. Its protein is CASSLIGDPSYEQYF.

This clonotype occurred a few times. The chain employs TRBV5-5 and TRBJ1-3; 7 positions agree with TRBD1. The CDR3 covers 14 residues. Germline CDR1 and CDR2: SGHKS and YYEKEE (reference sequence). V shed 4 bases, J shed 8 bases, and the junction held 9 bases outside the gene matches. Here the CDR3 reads CASSRSQGIYTIYF. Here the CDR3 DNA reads TGTGCCAGCAGCCGATCACAGGGGATCTACACCATATATTTT.

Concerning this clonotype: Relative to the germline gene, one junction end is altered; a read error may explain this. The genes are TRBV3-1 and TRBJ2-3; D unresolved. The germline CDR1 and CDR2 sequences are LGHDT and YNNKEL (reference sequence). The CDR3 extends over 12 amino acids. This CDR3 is CARSLGPDTQYF. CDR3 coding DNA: TGTGCCCGCAGCCTCGGTCCAGATACGCAGTATTTT.

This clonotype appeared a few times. DNA of the CDR3: TGTGCCAGCAAATTGGCGAATCAGCCCCAGCATTTT. Translated, it gives CASKLANQPQHF. The rearrangement joins TRBV6-1 to TRBJ1-5; D is uncertain. This CDR3 comprises 12 residues. Germline V gene lookup returns CDR1 MNHNS and CDR2 SASEGT. Trimming left V 7 bases short and J 4 bases short, with 8 bases between.

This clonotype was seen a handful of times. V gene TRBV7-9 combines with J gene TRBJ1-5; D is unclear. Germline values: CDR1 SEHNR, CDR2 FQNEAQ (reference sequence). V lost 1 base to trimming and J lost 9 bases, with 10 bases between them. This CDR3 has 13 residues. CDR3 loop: CASSLGPGWPQHF. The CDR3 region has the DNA TGTGCCAGCAGCTTAGGTCCGGGTTGGCCCCAGCATTTT.

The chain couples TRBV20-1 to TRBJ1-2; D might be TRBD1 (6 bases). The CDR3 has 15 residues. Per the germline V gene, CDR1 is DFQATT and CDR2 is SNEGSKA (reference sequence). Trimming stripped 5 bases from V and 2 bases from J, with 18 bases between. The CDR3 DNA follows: TGCAGTGCTGTTTCCGGGGACACACCAAACTATGGCTACACCTTC. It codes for CSAVSGDTPNYGYTF.

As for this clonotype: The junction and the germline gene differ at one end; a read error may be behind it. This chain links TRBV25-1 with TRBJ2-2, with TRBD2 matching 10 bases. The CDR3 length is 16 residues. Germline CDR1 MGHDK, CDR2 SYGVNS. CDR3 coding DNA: TGTGCCAGCGGAAGAAAACTAGCGGGGAACACCGGGGAGCCGTTTTTT. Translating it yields CASGRKLAGNTGEPFF.

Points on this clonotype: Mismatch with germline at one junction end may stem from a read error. For the CDR3, the DNA is TGTGCCAACAGCCAAGAATTTGCGACCGGAAATGAGCAGTTCTTC. Translating it yields CANSQEFATGNEQFF. The chain couples TRBV4-2 to TRBJ2-1, with D hard to call. Germline V gene data show CDR1 as LGHNA and CDR2 as YNFKEQ. The length of the CDR3 is 15 residues.

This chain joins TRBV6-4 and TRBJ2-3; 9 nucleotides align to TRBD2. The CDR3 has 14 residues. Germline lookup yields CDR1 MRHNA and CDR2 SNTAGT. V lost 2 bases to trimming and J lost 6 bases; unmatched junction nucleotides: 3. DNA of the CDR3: TGTGCCAGCAGTGACCCAGCGGGGGGTGATACGCAGTATTTT. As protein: CASSDPAGGDTQYF.

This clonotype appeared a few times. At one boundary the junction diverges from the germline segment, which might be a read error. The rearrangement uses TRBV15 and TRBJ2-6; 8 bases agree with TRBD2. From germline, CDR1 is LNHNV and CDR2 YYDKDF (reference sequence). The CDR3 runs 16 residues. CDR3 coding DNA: TGTGCCGCCAGGCGGGGGGATAGCTCTGGGGCCAACGTCCTGACTTTC. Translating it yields CAARRGDSSGANVLTF.

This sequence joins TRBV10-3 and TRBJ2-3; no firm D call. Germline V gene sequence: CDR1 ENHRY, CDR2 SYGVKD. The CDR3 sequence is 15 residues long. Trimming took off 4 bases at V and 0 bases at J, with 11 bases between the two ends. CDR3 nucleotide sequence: TGTGCCATCAGTGTTGGGGATTCTAGCACAGATACGCAGTATTTT. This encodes CAISVGDSSTDTQYF.

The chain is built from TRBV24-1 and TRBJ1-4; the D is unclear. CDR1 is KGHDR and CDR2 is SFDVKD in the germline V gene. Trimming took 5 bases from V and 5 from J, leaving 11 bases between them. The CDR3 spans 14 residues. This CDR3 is CATSGGGSNEKLFF. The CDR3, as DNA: TGTGCCACCAGTGGGGGAGGGAGCAATGAAAAACTGTTTTTT.

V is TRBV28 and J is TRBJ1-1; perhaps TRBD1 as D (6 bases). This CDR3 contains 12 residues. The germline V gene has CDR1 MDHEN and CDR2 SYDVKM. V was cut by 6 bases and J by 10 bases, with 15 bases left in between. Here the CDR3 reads CASSPSGERAFF. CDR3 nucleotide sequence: TGTGCCAGCAGCCCGTCAGGGGAACGAGCTTTCTTT.

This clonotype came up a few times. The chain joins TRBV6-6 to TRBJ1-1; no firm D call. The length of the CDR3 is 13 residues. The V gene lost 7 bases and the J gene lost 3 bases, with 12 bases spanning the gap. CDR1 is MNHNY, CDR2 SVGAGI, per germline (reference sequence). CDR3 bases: TGTGCCAGCACCATGAATGGATACACTGAAGCTTTCTTT. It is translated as CASTMNGYTEAFF.

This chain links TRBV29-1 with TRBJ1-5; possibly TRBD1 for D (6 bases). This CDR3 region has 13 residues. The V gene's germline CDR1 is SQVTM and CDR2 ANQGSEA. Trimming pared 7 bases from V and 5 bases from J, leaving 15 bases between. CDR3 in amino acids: CSAAGGFDQPQHF. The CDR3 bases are TGCAGCGCGGCCGGGGGCTTCGATCAGCCCCAGCATTTT.

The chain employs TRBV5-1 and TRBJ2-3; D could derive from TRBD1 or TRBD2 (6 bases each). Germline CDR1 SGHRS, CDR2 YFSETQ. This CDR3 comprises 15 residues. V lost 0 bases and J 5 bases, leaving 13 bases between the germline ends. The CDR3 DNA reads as TGCGCCAGCAGCTTGGGACAGGAGGGTGTAGATACGCAGTATTTT. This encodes CASSLGQEGVDTQYF. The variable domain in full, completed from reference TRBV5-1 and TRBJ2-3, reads KAGVTQTPRYLIKTRGQQVTLSCSPISGHRSVSWYQQTPGQGLQFLFEYFSETQRNKGNFPGRFSGRQFSNSRSEMNVSTLELGDSALYLCASSLGQEGVDTQYFGPGTRLTVL.

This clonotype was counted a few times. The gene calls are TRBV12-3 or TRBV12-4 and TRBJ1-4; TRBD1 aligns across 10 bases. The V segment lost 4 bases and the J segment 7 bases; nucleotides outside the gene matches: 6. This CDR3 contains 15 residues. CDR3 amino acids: CASSSRTGGTEKLFF. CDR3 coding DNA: TGTGCCAGCAGTTCCCGGACAGGGGGAACTGAAAAACTGTTTTTT.

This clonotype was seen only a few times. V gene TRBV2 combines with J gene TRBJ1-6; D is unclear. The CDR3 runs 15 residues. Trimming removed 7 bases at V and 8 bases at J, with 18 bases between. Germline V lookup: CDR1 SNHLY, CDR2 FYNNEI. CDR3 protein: CASIPSKATYSPLHF. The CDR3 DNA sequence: TGTGCCAGCATCCCCTCGAAAGCAACTTATTCACCCCTCCACTTT.

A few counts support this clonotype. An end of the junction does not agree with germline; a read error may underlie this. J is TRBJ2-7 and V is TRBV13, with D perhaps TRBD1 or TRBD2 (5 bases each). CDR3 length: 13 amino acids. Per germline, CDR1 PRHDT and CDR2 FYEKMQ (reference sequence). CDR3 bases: TGTGCCAGCAGCCTAGGGGAGAGGTACGAGCAGTACTTC. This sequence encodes CASSLGERYEQYF. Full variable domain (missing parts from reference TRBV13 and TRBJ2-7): AAGVIQSPRHLIKEKRETATLKCYPIPRHDTVYWYQQGPGQDPQFLISFYEKMQSDKGSIPDRFSAQQFSDYHSELNMSSLELGDSALYFCASSLGERYEQYFGPGTRLTVT.

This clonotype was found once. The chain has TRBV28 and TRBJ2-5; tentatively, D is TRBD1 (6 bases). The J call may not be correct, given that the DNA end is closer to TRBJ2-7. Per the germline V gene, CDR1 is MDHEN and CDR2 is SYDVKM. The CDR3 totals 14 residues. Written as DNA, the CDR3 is TGTGCCAGCAGTTTGGTACAGGGTTTCGACGAGCAGTACTTC. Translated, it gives CASSLVQGFDEQYF.